The 5 T cell receptor beta chains reported below all come from one sample, sequenced in a study of vaccination and CD4 T cells after COVID-19. Treatment reported: approximately nine-day PBMC culture with coronavirus spike peptide pools or control peptides (ViraFEST assay). Cultured CD4+ T-cell DNA underwent Oncomine TCR Beta short-read sequencing. TCRdb re-analysed the PCR reads in MiXCR, keeping a single row per CDR3 protein. Of over 10,000 distinct CDR3 sequences in the sample, roughly four fifths were seen once. Antigens for these TCRs are unknown. The specimen was CD4+ T cells from blood, cultured in vitro. These receptors were collected from a human donor who had recovered from COVID-19.

The genes are TRBV7-2 and TRBJ1-1, with D unclear. This CDR3 spans 14 amino acids. CDR1 is SGHTA, CDR2 FQGNSA, per germline. Trimming pared 0 bases from V and 1 base from J, leaving 6 bases between. The DNA of the CDR3 is TGTGCCAGCAGCTTAGCTGGGCGGAACACTGAAGCTTTCTTT. Its translation is CASSLAGRNTEAFF.

This chain joins TRBV15 and TRBJ2-7; tentative D call: TRBD1 (6 bases). The CDR3 extends over 15 amino acids. In germline, CDR1 is LNHNV, CDR2 YYDKDF (reference sequence). The V end lost 5 bases, the J end lost 2 bases, and 16 bases lay between the germline ends. CDR3 residues: CATSPRPGTTYEQYF. Here the CDR3 DNA reads TGTGCCACCAGCCCGCGCCCTGGGACAACCTACGAGCAGTACTTC.

This clonotype was seen once. V gene TRBV20-1 combines with J gene TRBJ1-5; weak D call: TRBD1 (6 bases). CDR1 and CDR2 from the germline V gene are DFQATT and SNEGSKA (reference sequence). There are 16 residues in the CDR3. V was pared by 0 bases and J by 3 bases, with 15 bases between. The CDR3: CSARDPLRTDNQPQHF. The DNA of the CDR3 is TGCAGTGCTAGAGATCCGCTTAGGACAGACAATCAGCCCCAGCATTTT.

The J gene is TRBJ1-5, the V gene TRBV15; D perhaps matches TRBD1 (5 bases). The germline gives CDR1 LNHNV, CDR2 YYDKDF (reference sequence). The CDR3 has 14 residues. Trimming stripped 7 bases from V and 0 bases from J, with 10 bases between. CDR3 in DNA: TGTGCCACCAAGGGAGGGGATAGCAATCAGCCCCAGCATTTT. Protein sequence: CATKGGDSNQPQHF.

J is TRBJ1-2 and V is TRBV24-1; 9 nucleotides match TRBD1. The trim removed 4 bases at V and 8 bases at J, leaving 7 bases unmatched. There are 14 residues in the CDR3. The germline gives CDR1 KGHDR, CDR2 SFDVKD. The CDR3 DNA follows: TGTGCCACCAGTGACACGGGACAGGGTTGGGGCTACACCTTC. It codes for CATSDTGQGWGYTF.